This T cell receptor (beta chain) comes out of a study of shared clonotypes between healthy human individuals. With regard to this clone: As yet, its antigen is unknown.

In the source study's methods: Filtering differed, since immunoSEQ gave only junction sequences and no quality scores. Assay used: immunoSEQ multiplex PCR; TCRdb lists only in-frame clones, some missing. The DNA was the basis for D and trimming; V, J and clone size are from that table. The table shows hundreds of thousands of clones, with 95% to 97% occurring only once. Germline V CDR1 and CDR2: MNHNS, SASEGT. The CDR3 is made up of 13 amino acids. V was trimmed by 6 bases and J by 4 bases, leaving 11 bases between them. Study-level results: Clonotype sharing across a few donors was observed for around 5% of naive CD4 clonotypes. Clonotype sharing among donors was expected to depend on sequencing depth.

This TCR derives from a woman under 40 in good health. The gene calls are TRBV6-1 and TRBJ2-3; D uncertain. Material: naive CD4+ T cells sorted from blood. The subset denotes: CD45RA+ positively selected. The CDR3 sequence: CASRIGFADTQYF. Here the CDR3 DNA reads TGTGCCAGCAGGATAGGATTCGCAGATACGCAGTATTTT.